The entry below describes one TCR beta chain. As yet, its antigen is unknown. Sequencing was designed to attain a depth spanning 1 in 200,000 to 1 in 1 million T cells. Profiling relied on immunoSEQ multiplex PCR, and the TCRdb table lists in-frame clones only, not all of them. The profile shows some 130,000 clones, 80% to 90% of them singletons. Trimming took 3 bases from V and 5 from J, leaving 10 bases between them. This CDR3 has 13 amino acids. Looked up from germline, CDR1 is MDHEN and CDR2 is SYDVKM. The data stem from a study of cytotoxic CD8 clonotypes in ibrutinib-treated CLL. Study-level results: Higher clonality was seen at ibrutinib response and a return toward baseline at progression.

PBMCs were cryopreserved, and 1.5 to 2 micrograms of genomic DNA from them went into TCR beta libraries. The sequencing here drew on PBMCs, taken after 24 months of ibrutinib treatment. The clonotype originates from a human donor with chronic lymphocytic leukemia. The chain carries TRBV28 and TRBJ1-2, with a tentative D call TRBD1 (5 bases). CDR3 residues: CASSFPRAYGYTF. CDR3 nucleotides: TGTGCCAGCAGTTTCCCCAGGGCTTATGGCTACACCTTC.